A single sample gave rise to the 8 T cell receptor beta chains below, sequenced in a study of response to subunit inactivated influenza vaccine. TCRdb reanalysed the RT-PCR reads using MiXCR and keeps one entry per CDR3 protein. The table has approximately 700,000 distinct CDR3 sequences, approximately 14% seen once. The starting material was PBMCs from blood, obtained 12 days after vaccination. The receptors come from a man aged 50 to 59 who received an inactivated influenza vaccine.

The rearrangement links TRBV6-5 to TRBJ2-5; 11 nucleotides agree with TRBD2. The CDR3 is 16 residues long. Germline V gene data show CDR1 as MNHEY and CDR2 as SVGAGI. V lost 2 bases, J lost 3 bases, and 5 bases stayed unmatched. The CDR3 region has the DNA TGTGCCAGCAGTTACCGACTGACTAGCGGGGAAGAGACCCAGTACTTC. As protein: CASSYRLTSGEETQYF.

A few counts support this clonotype. The chain combines TRBV4-1 with TRBJ2-7; 10 nucleotides agree with TRBD1. V gave up 5 bases and J gave up 3 bases; unmatched junction bases: 7. This CDR3 has 15 residues. The germline V gene has CDR1 MGHRA and CDR2 YSYEKL. CDR3 amino acids: CASSSWTGGNYEQYF. The CDR3 coding sequence is TGCGCCAGCAGCTCCTGGACAGGGGGGAACTACGAGCAGTACTTC.

V and J are TRBV29-1 and TRBJ1-1, with a weak D call TRBD1 (5 bases). There are 13 residues in the CDR3. Germline V gene sequence: CDR1 SQVTM, CDR2 ANQGSEA. The V end was cut by 3 bases, the J end by 2 bases, with 10 bases between. CDR3 DNA: TGCAGCGTTGAGGGGACGGTAAACACTGAAGCTTTCTTT. Translated: CSVEGTVNTEAFF.

This clonotype came up a few times. V usage is TRBV7-9 and J usage is TRBJ1-1; 8 positions agree with TRBD1. The CDR3 consists of 16 residues. J was trimmed by 1 base and V by 5 bases; bases with no gene match: 9. Looked up from germline, CDR1 is SEHNR and CDR2 is FQNEAQ (reference sequence). The CDR3 DNA reads TGTGCCAGCAGCCCTACAGGGGGTGGAAGGAACACTGAAGCTTTCTTT. Residues: CASSPTGGGRNTEAFF.

V and J are TRBV13 and TRBJ2-3, with 11 positions matching TRBD2. There are 16 residues in the CDR3. The V gene end was trimmed by 5 bases and the J gene end by 4 bases; junction bases not matched to a gene: 8. Germline V gives CDR1 PRHDT, CDR2 FYEKMQ (reference sequence). CDR3 sequence reads: CASSPGTSGGADTQYF. The CDR3 DNA is TGTGCCAGCAGCCCAGGGACTAGCGGAGGGGCAGATACGCAGTATTTT.

J is TRBJ2-3 and V is TRBV5-1; 7 bases are shared with TRBD2. Trimming cost V 4 bases and J 7 bases; bases outside gene matches: 12. This CDR3 is built from 15 residues. Per the germline V gene, CDR1 is SGHRS and CDR2 is YFSETQ. CDR3 sequence (DNA): TGCGCCAGCAGCCCACCAGGAGCGGGGTACAATACGCAGTATTTT. Amino acid sequence: CASSPPGAGYNTQYF.

The rearrangement links TRBV5-6 to TRBJ1-1, with TRBD1 as a possible D gene (5 bases). Germline values: CDR1 SGHDT, CDR2 YYEEEE. V was trimmed by 4 bases and J by 4 bases, leaving 14 bases between them. The CDR3 runs 14 residues. The CDR3 sequence: CASSPNEGFTEAFF. Here the CDR3 DNA reads TGTGCCAGCAGCCCTAATGAGGGGTTCACTGAAGCTTTCTTT.

This clonotype was picked up many times. The chain has TRBV7-2 and TRBJ2-5; 7 bases align to TRBD1. This CDR3 comprises 14 residues. J lost 3 bases, V lost 5 bases, and 6 bases had no gene match. From germline, CDR1 is SGHTA and CDR2 FQGNSA. CDR3 amino acids: CASSPGTAEETQYF. The CDR3 DNA is TGTGCCAGCAGCCCCGGGACAGCAGAAGAGACCCAGTACTTC.